The clone carrying this T cell receptor (beta chain) showed up just a few times. This record belongs to a study of CD8+ T cells in alopecia areata. Once RNA had been extracted, it was reverse transcribed into cDNA to act as the sequencing template. Using immunoSEQ multiplex PCR, the repertoire was profiled, and TCRdb retains in-frame clones only, with some absent. This table has some 120,000 clones, around 48% appearing once. V was trimmed by 2 bases and J by 2 bases, leaving 10 bases between them. The CDR3 runs to 16 residues. Germline loops: CDR1 SGHDN, CDR2 FVKESK. The sample taken for sequencing was NKG2D-low CD8+ T cells sorted from blood. The rearrangement uses TRBV14 and TRBJ2-6; either TRBD1 or TRBD2 may fit D (5 bases each). This sequence was found in a human donor with alopecia areata. CDR3 sequence (DNA): TGTGCCAGCAGCCAATTCAGGGAGCCTGGGGCCAACGTCCTGACTTTC. It encodes CASSQFREPGANVLTF.